The source of this T cell receptor (beta chain) is a study of PD-1 blockade in mismatch repair-deficient tumors. Overall study context: Patients had about 13 mismatch repair-deficient cancer types and were previously treated and progressing.

The CDR3 loop spans 14 amino acids. V lost 3 bases and J lost 4; bases outside the gene matches: 5. Germline CDR1 and CDR2: GTSNPN and SVGIG (reference sequence). Method: immunoSEQ multiplex PCR; TCRdb's copy keeps in-frame clones and lacks some. The table has about 79,000 clones, 70% to 90% seen once. Mismatch repair deficiency was confirmed in all patients, by PCR or immunohistochemistry. A few pembrolizumab responders had their TCRs sequenced. Sequencing used peripheral blood, obtained 44 weeks after starting pembrolizumab. The genes are TRBV30 and TRBJ1-5; 8 bases fit TRBD1. The clonotype comes from an adult with mismatch repair-deficient cancer. Here the CDR3 reads CAWSQGARNQPQHF. For the CDR3, the DNA is TGTGCCTGGAGCCAGGGGGCACGTAATCAGCCCCAGCATTTT.